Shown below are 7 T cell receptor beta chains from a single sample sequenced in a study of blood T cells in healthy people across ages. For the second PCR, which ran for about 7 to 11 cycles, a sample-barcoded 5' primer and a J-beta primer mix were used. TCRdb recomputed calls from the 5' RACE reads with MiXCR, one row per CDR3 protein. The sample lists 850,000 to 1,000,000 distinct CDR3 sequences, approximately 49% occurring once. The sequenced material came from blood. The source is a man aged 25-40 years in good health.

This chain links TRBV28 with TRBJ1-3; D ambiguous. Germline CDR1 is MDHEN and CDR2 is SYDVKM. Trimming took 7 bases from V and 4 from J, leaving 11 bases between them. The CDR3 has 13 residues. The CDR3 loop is CASKGLLGNTIYF. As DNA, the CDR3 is TGTGCCAGCAAGGGCTTATTAGGAAACACCATATATTTT.

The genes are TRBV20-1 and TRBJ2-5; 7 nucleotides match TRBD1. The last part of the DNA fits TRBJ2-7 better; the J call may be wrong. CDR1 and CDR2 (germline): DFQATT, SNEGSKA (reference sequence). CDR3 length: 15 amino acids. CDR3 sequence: CSARNDGQASYEQYF. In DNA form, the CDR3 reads TGCAGTGCTAGAAACGACGGACAGGCCTCCTACGAGCAGTACTTC.

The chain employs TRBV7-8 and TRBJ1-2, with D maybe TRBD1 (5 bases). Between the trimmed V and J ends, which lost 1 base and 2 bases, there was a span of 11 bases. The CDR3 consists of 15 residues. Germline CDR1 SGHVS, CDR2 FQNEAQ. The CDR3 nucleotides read TGTGCCAGCAGCTTAGGGACCCGGGGGAACTATGGCTACACCTTC. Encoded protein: CASSLGTRGNYGYTF.

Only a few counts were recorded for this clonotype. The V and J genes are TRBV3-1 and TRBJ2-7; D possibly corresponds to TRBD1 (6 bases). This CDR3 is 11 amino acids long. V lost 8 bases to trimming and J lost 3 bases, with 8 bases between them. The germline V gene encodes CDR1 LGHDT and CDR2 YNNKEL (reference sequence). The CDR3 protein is CASGDIYEQYF. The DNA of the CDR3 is TGTGCCAGCGGGGACATCTACGAGCAGTACTTC.

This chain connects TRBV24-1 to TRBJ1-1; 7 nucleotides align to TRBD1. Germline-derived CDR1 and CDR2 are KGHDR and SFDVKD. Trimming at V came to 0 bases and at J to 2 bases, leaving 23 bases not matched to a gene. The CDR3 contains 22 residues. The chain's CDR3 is CATSDLRTLTGTENRQNTEAFF. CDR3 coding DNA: TGTGCCACCAGTGATTTGAGAACTTTAACCGGGACAGAAAATAGACAAAACACTGAAGCTTTCTTT.

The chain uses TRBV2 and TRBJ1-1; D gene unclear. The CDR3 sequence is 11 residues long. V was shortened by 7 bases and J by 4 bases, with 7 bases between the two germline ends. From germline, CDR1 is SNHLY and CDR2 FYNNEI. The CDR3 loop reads CASTITTEAFF. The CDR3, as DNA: TGTGCCAGCACCATCACCACTGAAGCTTTCTTT.

CDR3 region: CASSLAESPLSGANVLTF. The DNA of the CDR3 is TGCGCCAGCAGCCTCGCCGAGAGCCCCCTCTCTGGGGCCAACGTCCTGACTTTC. The V gene is TRBV4-1, the J gene TRBJ2-6; unclear D gene. Germline V gives CDR1 MGHRA, CDR2 YSYEKL. Trimming cost V 4 bases and J 0 bases, with 16 bases left between them. CDR3 length: 18 amino acids.